These T cell receptor beta chains were read from a single sample in a study of cytomegalovirus exposure and HLA in healthy donors. Sequenced by immunoSEQ multiplex PCR; TCRdb stores in-frame clones only, minus some. Of about 130,000 clones listed, just under 80% are singletons. The material sequenced was PBMCs. Receptors were obtained from a young man in good health. The CDR3 runs from the conserved cysteine through the conserved F or W. A D gene is named only where the DNA matches it firmly. Clone size, where shown, is once, few, many, or a class for clones that have expanded.

size: NA
V: TRBV23-1
D: TRBD1
J: TRBJ2-2
CDR3: CASTVPRDRGRGGELFF
DNA: TGCGCCAGCACCGTTCCCCGGGACAGGGGGCGGGGCGGGGAGCTGTTTTTT

size: NA
V: TRBV18
D: NA
J: TRBJ2-5
CDR3: CASSPRAEEQETQYF
DNA: TGTGCCAGCTCACCCCGAGCGGAGGAGCAAGAGACCCAGTACTTC

size: once
V: TRBV7-6
D: TRBD1
J: TRBJ2-2
CDR3: CASSWGDRVTTSGTGELFF
DNA: TGTGCCAGCAGCTGGGGGGACAGGGTCACTACTTCGGGCACCGGGGAGCTGTTTTTT

size: once
V: TRBV30
D: TRBD2
J: TRBJ2-1
CDR3: CAWSVPRLAAQNEQFF
DNA: TGTGCCTGGAGTGTACCAAGACTAGCGGCTCAAAATGAGCAGTTCTTC

size: few
V: TRBV6-5
D: TRBD1
J: TRBJ2-4
CDR3: CASKDGQGATDIQYF
DNA: TGTGCCAGCAAGGACGGACAGGGGGCGACGGACATTCAGTACTTC

size: NA
V: TRBV5-4
D: TRBD1
J: TRBJ2-7
CDR3: CASSTGQGPYEQYF
DNA: TGTGCCAGCAGCACGGGACAGGGGCCCTACGAGCAGTACTTC

size: NA
V: TRBV6-6
D: NA
J: TRBJ1-1
CDR3: CASSYGGARGDTEAFF
DNA: TGTGCCAGCAGTTACGGCGGGGCCCGAGGGGACACTGAAGCTTTCTTT

size: once
V: TRBV28
D: TRBD2
J: TRBJ2-3
CDR3: CASGPGLAGIDTQYF
DNA: TGTGCCAGCGGACCGGGACTAGCGGGAATAGATACGCAGTATTTT

size: NA
V: TRBV10-1
D: TRBD2
J: TRBJ2-2
CDR3: CASSPSGNTGELFF
DNA: TGCGCCAGCAGTCCTAGCGGGAACACCGGGGAGCTGTTTTTT

size: NA
V: TRBV7-9
D: TRBD1
J: TRBJ2-7
CDR3: CASSFPAGGYEQYF
DNA: TGTGCCAGCAGCTTCCCGGCAGGGGGCTACGAGCAGTACTTC

size: NA
V: TRBV28
D: NA
J: TRBJ1-2
CDR3: CASSLQAPPNYGYTF
DNA: TGTGCCAGCAGTTTACAGGCTCCTCCTAACTATGGCTACACCTTC

size: NA
V: TRBV11-3
D: NA
J: TRBJ1-2
CDR3: CASSLAGFDGYTF
DNA: TGTGCCAGCAGCTTGGCAGGGTTTGATGGCTACACCTTC

size: NA
V: TRBV7-7
D: TRBD2
J: TRBJ2-3
CDR3: CASSLAPGLAGGADTQYF
DNA: TGTGCCAGCAGCTTAGCGCCCGGACTAGCGGGAGGAGCAGATACGCAGTATTTT

size: NA
V: TRBV7-3
D: NA
J: TRBJ2-1
CDR3: CASSSQGGSYNEQFF
DNA: TGTGCCAGCAGCTCCCAAGGGGGCTCCTACAATGAGCAGTTCTTC

size: NA
V: TRBV13
D: NA
J: TRBJ2-3
CDR3: CASFSQGNVADTQYF
DNA: TGTGCCAGCTTCTCCCAGGGGAATGTTGCAGATACGCAGTATTTT

size: NA
V: TRBV19
D: TRBD1
J: TRBJ2-7
CDR3: CASSISGQGYEQYF
DNA: TGTGCCAGTAGTATATCCGGACAGGGCTACGAGCAGTACTTC

size: NA
V: TRBV15
D: NA
J: TRBJ2-3
CDR3: CATTEGRLTDTQYF
DNA: TGTGCCACCACGGAGGGGAGGTTGACAGATACGCAGTATTTT